One sample yielded the 26 T cell receptor beta chains listed below, sequenced in a study of shared clonotypes between healthy human individuals. Some clones are missing from TCRdb's copy, which holds only in-frame ones; the method was immunoSEQ multiplex PCR. Among approximately 2.1 million clones listed, 93% were seen once. The sequenced sample was naive CD4+ T cells from PBMCs. Subset denoted: CD45RA+ positively selected. The receptors stem from a man aged 18 to 29 in good health. Some clones in this sample may be carry-over from other donors' samples.

The chain carries TRBV5-4 and TRBJ2-3; the D is unclear. CDR3 size: 16 residues. Between the trimmed V and J ends, which lost 4 bases and 4 bases, there was a span of 19 bases. Germline V lookup: CDR1 SGHNT, CDR2 YYREEE (reference sequence). This CDR3 is CASSLAGAQAADTQYF. DNA for the CDR3: TGTGCCAGCAGCCTCGCCGGTGCCCAGGCGGCAGATACGCAGTATTTT.

The rearrangement uses TRBV7-2 and TRBJ2-5; a possible D gene is TRBD1 (5 bases). The CDR3 is 13 amino acids. Between the trimmed V and J ends, which lost 4 bases and 5 bases, there was a span of 11 bases. Per the germline V gene, CDR1 is SGHTA and CDR2 is FQGNSA. In DNA, the CDR3 is TGTGCCAGCAGCTCCAGGGTTATCGAGACCCAGTACTTC. Translating it yields CASSSRVIETQYF. Looking up the rest from reference TRBV7-2 and TRBJ2-5 gives the full variable domain: GAGVSQSPSNKVTEKGKDVELRCDPISGHTALYWYRQSLGQGLEFLIYFQGNSAPDKSGLPSDRFSAERTGGSVSTLTIQRTQQEDSAVYLCASSSRVIETQYFGPGTRLLVL.

The V call is TRBV5-1, the J call TRBJ2-3; D ambiguous. This CDR3 comprises 16 residues. From germline, CDR1 is SGHRS and CDR2 YFSETQ. V was trimmed by 1 base and J by 3 bases, leaving 15 bases between them. The CDR3 sequence: CASSLSRTPGTDTQYF. The CDR3 DNA sequence: TGCGCCAGCAGCTTGAGCAGGACCCCGGGTACAGATACGCAGTATTTT.

This clone showed up just once. The V call is TRBV18, the J call TRBJ2-2, with 8 positions matching TRBD1. CDR3 size: 15 residues. Germline assignment: CDR1 KGHSH and CDR2 LQKENI. J was trimmed by 1 base and V by 6 bases; bases with no gene match: 4. CDR3 sequence: CASSAGTGNTGELFF. The CDR3 nucleotides read TGTGCCAGCTCGGCCGGGACAGGGAACACCGGGGAGCTGTTTTTT. Supplemented by reference TRBV18 and TRBJ2-2, the full variable domain reads NAGVMQNPRHLVRRRGQEARLRCSPMKGHSHVYWYRQLPEEGLKFMVYLQKENIIDESGMPKERFSAEFPKEGPSILRIQQVVRGDSAAYFCASSAGTGNTGELFFGEGSRLTVL.

V usage is TRBV5-4 and J usage is TRBJ2-1, with 8 positions matching TRBD1. Germline V gives CDR1 SGHNT, CDR2 YYREEE (reference sequence). The trim removed 6 bases at V and 0 bases at J, leaving 8 bases unmatched. The CDR3 has 16 amino acids. The CDR3 protein is CASINPGTGSYNEQFF. The CDR3 DNA sequence: TGTGCCAGCATCAACCCCGGGACAGGCTCCTACAATGAGCAGTTCTTC.

The rearrangement uses TRBV12-5 and TRBJ2-3; D may be TRBD2 (6 bases). The V and J ends lost 7 bases and 7 bases respectively, with 12 bases between them. Per germline, CDR1 LGHNT and CDR2 FRNRAP. The CDR3 is 12 residues long. The CDR3 region is CASAVGGYTQYF. The CDR3 DNA is TGTGCTAGTGCCGTGGGGGGATATACGCAGTATTTT.

The genes are TRBV19 and TRBJ2-2; maybe TRBD2 (6 bases). The CDR3 totals 14 residues. Germline V gene sequence: CDR1 LNHDA, CDR2 SQIVND (reference sequence). Trimming shortened V by 5 bases and J by 6 bases, and 13 bases separated the two germline ends. CDR3 bases: TGTGCCAGTAGTTTTAGCGGAGGGGCCGGGGAGCTGTTTTTT. This codes for CASSFSGGAGELFF. The full variable domain, its missing parts supplied by reference TRBV19 and TRBJ2-2, is DGGITQSPKYLFRKEGQNVTLSCEQNLNHDAMYWYRQDPGQGLRLIYYSQIVNDFQKGDIAEGYSVSREKKESFPLTVTSAQKNPTAFYLCASSFSGGAGELFFGEGSRLTVL.

This rearrangement joins TRBV7-9 to TRBJ2-7; the match to TRBD1 covers 9 bases. Trimming took 7 bases from V and 2 from J; bases not matched to a gene: 6. Germline V gene lookup returns CDR1 SEHNR and CDR2 FQNEAQ (reference sequence). The CDR3 loop spans 14 amino acids. This chain's CDR3 is CASTQGDRAYEQYF. CDR3 DNA sequence: TGTGCCAGCACGCAAGGGGACAGGGCCTACGAGCAGTACTTC.

With regard to this clone: Other DNA sequences within the sample encode an identical CDR3. The chain combines TRBV19 with TRBJ2-3; D is unresolved. The germline V and J ends were trimmed by 5 bases and 2 bases, with 8 bases remaining between them. Germline CDR1 reads LNHDA; CDR2 reads SQIVND (reference sequence). The CDR3 has 13 amino acids. CDR3 bases: TGTGCCAGTAGTCACCCCTCCACAGATACGCAGTATTTT. Protein product: CASSHPSTDTQYF.

The V gene is TRBV27, the J gene TRBJ1-1; 9 positions agree with TRBD1. V shed 5 bases and J 5 bases; nucleotides not matched to a gene: 9. CDR1 and CDR2 (germline): MNHEY, SMNVEV (reference sequence). The CDR3 extends over 15 amino acids. The DNA for the CDR3 is TGTGCCAGCAGTCCACATACAGGGGGCCGGACTGAAGCTTTCTTT. Encoded protein: CASSPHTGGRTEAFF.

This chain joins TRBV28 and TRBJ1-5; D call uncertain. Looked up from germline, CDR1 is MDHEN and CDR2 is SYDVKM. V was shortened by 6 bases and J by 3 bases, with 12 bases between the two germline ends. The length of the CDR3 is 14 residues. As DNA, the CDR3 is TGTGCCAGCAGCTCGAGGGAGAACAATCAGCCCCAGCATTTT. Amino acid sequence: CASSSRENNQPQHF.

The chain joins TRBV30 to TRBJ1-2; D is uncertain. V was trimmed by 0 bases and J by 5 bases, leaving 10 bases between them. The CDR3 spans 13 residues. Germline CDR1 is GTSNPN and CDR2 is SVGIG (reference sequence). The CDR3 DNA is TGTGCCTGGAGTGTAGGGCAGACTTATGGCTACACCTTC. Encoded protein: CAWSVGQTYGYTF.

Of note for this clone: Other DNA sequences in this specimen translate into the identical CDR3. V usage is TRBV29-1 and J usage is TRBJ2-7; 13 nucleotides match TRBD2. The V segment lost 6 bases and the J segment 0 bases; nucleotides outside the gene matches: 2. This CDR3 is 14 amino acids long. Germline V gene sequence: CDR1 SQVTM, CDR2 ANQGSEA. DNA of the CDR3: TGCAGCGTCCGGACTAGCGGGAGCTCCTACGAGCAGTACTTC. Translation gives CSVRTSGSSYEQYF.

This clone occurred once. The DNA for the CDR3 is TGTGCCAGCAGCCTCCAAGGGGCCTACGGGGGCTACACCTTC. This codes for CASSLQGAYGGYTF. The V and J genes are TRBV11-1 and TRBJ1-2; D is perhaps TRBD1 (5 bases). The CDR3 is 14 amino acids. Germline CDR1 is SGHAT and CDR2 is FQDESV (reference sequence). Trimming pared 5 bases from V and 8 bases from J, leaving 18 bases between.

The chain combines TRBV4-2 with TRBJ2-1; D is possibly TRBD2 (7 bases). CDR3 length: 16 residues. The germline V and J ends were trimmed by 4 bases and 9 bases, with 22 bases remaining between them. Per the germline V gene, CDR1 is LGHNA and CDR2 is YNFKEQ. CDR3 coding DNA: TGTGCCAGCAGCCCTCGATTGGGAGGGGGTTACCTTGAGCAGTTCTTC. Its protein product is CASSPRLGGGYLEQFF.

Remarks on this clone: Other DNA sequences in this sample translate to the same CDR3. V is TRBV7-2 and J is TRBJ1-1; TRBD1 might be the D (6 bases). Trimming pared 4 bases from V and 0 bases from J, leaving 6 bases between. The CDR3 runs 13 residues. Germline lookup yields CDR1 SGHTA and CDR2 FQGNSA. The CDR3 sequence is CASSWTVNTEAFF. The CDR3 region has the DNA TGTGCCAGCAGCTGGACAGTGAACACTGAAGCTTTCTTT.

The V call is TRBV7-2, the J call TRBJ1-2; tentatively, D is TRBD1 (6 bases). This CDR3 has 14 amino acids. V shed 6 bases and J shed 5 bases, with 16 bases lying between them. CDR1 and CDR2 from the germline V gene are SGHTA and FQGNSA. CDR3 loop: CASSTSWGRYGYTF. The CDR3 DNA is TGTGCCAGCAGTACCAGCTGGGGGCGATATGGCTACACCTTC.

V is TRBV21-1 and J is TRBJ2-7; the DNA was not compared with TRBD2, the D call given in the table. TRBV21-1 is a pseudogene locus. CDR3 length equals 15 residues. As DNA, the CDR3 is TGTGCCAGCGGGGGGACTAGCGGGAGTGCCTACGAGCAGTACTTC. Protein: CASGGTSGSAYEQYF.

Comments on this clone: The same CDR3 also results from other DNA sequences found in this sample. The V and J genes are TRBV2 and TRBJ1-5; D is ambiguous. The CDR3 loop spans 13 amino acids. Trimming removed 4 bases from V and 4 bases from J, with 8 bases in between. The V gene's germline CDR1 is SNHLY and CDR2 FYNNEI. DNA for the CDR3: TGTGCCAGCAGTGGGACGGAAAATCAGCCCCAGCATTTT. Translation: CASSGTENQPQHF.

This clone was observed a few times. The chain has TRBV14 and TRBJ1-2, with D unresolved. The germline CDR1 and CDR2 sequences are SGHDN and FVKESK. V was shortened by 5 bases and J by 7 bases, with 14 bases between the two germline ends. This CDR3 has 13 amino acids. The CDR3 coding sequence is TGTGCCAGCAGCAGCTTCGCTCGGAGTGGCTACACCTTC. It codes for CASSSFARSGYTF. The entire variable domain, with the rest obtained from reference TRBV14 and TRBJ1-2, is as follows: EAGVTQFPSHSVIEKGQTVTLRCDPISGHDNLYWYRRVMGKEIKFLLHFVKESKQDESGMPNNRFLAERTGGTYSTLKVQPAELEDSGVYFCASSSFARSGYTFGSGTRLTVV.

The chain recombines TRBV2 with TRBJ1-1; no clear D. Deletions cut 5 bases from V and 4 bases from J, with 11 bases between. Per germline, CDR1 SNHLY and CDR2 FYNNEI. The CDR3 length is 13 residues. CDR3 coding DNA: TGTGCCAGCAGTATCCTCATCCGCACTGAAGCTTTCTTT. Translated, it gives CASSILIRTEAFF. The variable domain in full, completed from reference TRBV2 and TRBJ1-1, reads EPEVTQTPSHQVTQMGQEVILRCVPISNHLYFYWYRQILGQKVEFLVSFYNNEISEKSEIFDDQFSVERPDGSNFTLKIRSTKLEDSAMYFCASSILIRTEAFFGQGTRLTVV.

V and J are TRBV4-2 and TRBJ1-1; D is ambiguous. The CDR3 sequence is 13 residues long. V shed 0 bases and J shed 4 bases, with 6 bases lying between them. The germline V gene encodes CDR1 LGHNA and CDR2 YNFKEQ. The CDR3 loop is CASSQDHGTEAFF. CDR3 DNA: TGTGCCAGCAGCCAAGACCATGGCACTGAAGCTTTCTTT.

The chain employs TRBV15 and TRBJ2-5; D unresolved. This CDR3 spans 14 amino acids. Trimming removed 0 bases at V and 5 bases at J, with 10 bases between. Germline V gene data show CDR1 as LNHNV and CDR2 as YYDKDF (reference sequence). The CDR3 DNA is TGTGCCACCAGCAGAGATCCAGATGCGGAGACCCAGTACTTC. Its protein product is CATSRDPDAETQYF. Variable domain in full (rest from reference TRBV15 and TRBJ2-5): DAMVIQNPRYQVTQFGKPVTLSCSQTLNHNVMYWYQQKSSQAPKLLFHYYDKDFNNEADTPDNFQSRRPNTSFCFLDIRSPGLGDTAMYLCATSRDPDAETQYFGPGTRLLVL.

V is TRBV28 and J is TRBJ2-3, with D possibly TRBD2 on 5 matching bases. Trimming removed 11 bases from V and 1 base from J, with 16 bases in between. This CDR3 has 14 amino acids. CDR1 and CDR2 (germline): MDHEN, SYDVKM. CDR3: CAGNGADGTDTQYF. DNA for the CDR3: TGTGCCGGCAATGGAGCGGACGGCACAGATACGCAGTATTTT.

This chain links TRBV28 with TRBJ2-7; 8 bases match TRBD1. Trimming removed 2 bases from V and 4 bases from J; junction bases left unmatched: 7. CDR3 length equals 15 residues. CDR1 is MDHEN and CDR2 is SYDVKM in the germline V gene. The CDR3, as DNA: TGTGCCAGCAGTTTAGCCGACAGGGGATTGTACGAGCAGTACTTC. Translated, it gives CASSLADRGLYEQYF.

This clone was found once. V gene TRBV15 combines with J gene TRBJ2-2; 9 bases match TRBD2. This CDR3 region has 15 residues. V lost 2 bases and J lost 4; bases outside the gene matches: 2. In germline, CDR1 is LNHNV, CDR2 YYDKDF (reference sequence). Here the CDR3 reads CATSRQAGGTGELFF. The CDR3 DNA is TGTGCCACCAGCAGACAAGCGGGAGGCACCGGGGAGCTGTTTTTT. Combining the CDR3 with reference TRBV15 and TRBJ2-2 gives the whole variable domain DAMVIQNPRYQVTQFGKPVTLSCSQTLNHNVMYWYQQKSSQAPKLLFHYYDKDFNNEADTPDNFQSRRPNTSFCFLDIRSPGLGDTAMYLCATSRQAGGTGELFFGEGSRLTVL.